This T cell receptor beta chain was sequenced for a study of CD8 T cells in ankylosing spondylitis. This clonotype appeared many times. Preparation of TCR beta libraries was done by quantitative 5'-RACE with molecular barcodes. TCRdb recomputed calls from the 5' RACE reads with MiXCR, one row per CDR3 protein. Found here are under 85,000 distinct CDR3 sequences, approximately 5.3% of them singletons; the top ten hold 2.2%. Per the germline V gene, CDR1 is LNHNV and CDR2 is YYDKDF (reference sequence). The V end lost 0 bases, the J end lost 7 bases, and 13 bases lay between the germline ends. The length of the CDR3 is 15 residues.

This rearrangement joins TRBV15 to TRBJ1-5; D may be TRBD1 (5 bases). Material: blood, either unsorted or a sorted T cell fraction (not recorded which). This TCR derives from a male donor with ankylosing spondylitis or in good health (not recorded which). The CDR3 DNA is TGTGCCACCAGCAGAGATAGGACACACCTACAGCCCCAGCATTTT. It is translated as CATSRDRTHLQPQHF.